This entry concerns a single TCR beta chain. The antigen is undetermined. For the second PCR, which ran for roughly 7 to 11 cycles, a sample-barcoded 5' primer and a J-beta primer mix were used. From the 5' RACE reads, TCRdb called clonotypes with MiXCR, one entry per CDR3 protein. The table records hundreds of thousands of distinct CDR3 sequences, under 40% of them present only once. Drawn from each donor were ten milliliters of peripheral blood. The study isolated at least 7 million PBMCs from each sample. The data stem from a study of blood T cells in healthy people across ages. General study results and limits: Significant beta diversity loss was already apparent by age roughly 38, declining roughly linearly.

This CDR3 has 14 residues. CDR1 is MNHEY and CDR2 is SVGEGT in the germline V gene. V lost 8 bases and J 0 bases, leaving 11 bases between the germline ends. The genes are TRBV6-2 or TRBV6-3 and TRBJ2-4; no clear D gene. Sequencing was performed on blood. The TCR was taken from a man in his late teens or twenties in good health. The CDR3 here is CASGNSLAKNIQYF. As DNA, the CDR3 is TGTGCCAGCGGGAACAGCCTAGCCAAAAACATTCAGTACTTC.